This T cell receptor (beta chain) was observed in a study of T cell responses to AZD1222 COVID-19 vaccine. With regard to this clone: Its antigen is unidentified.

The germline V gene has CDR1 LNHDA and CDR2 SQIVND (reference sequence). V lost 11 bases to trimming and J lost 1 base, with 11 bases between them. This CDR3 has 12 amino acids. Clones were sequenced by immunoSEQ multiplex PCR, and TCRdb holds only the in-frame ones, with some missing. The sample lists over 85,000 clones; around 93% were seen once. Study results and caveats: Spike-specific TCR breadth and depth were elevated following two AZD1222 doses. CD4 TCRs linked to vaccination spanned spike, dominating at 160-218 and 743-854.

This clonotype was sampled from an adult who received the AZD1222 COVID-19 vaccine. This sample comprised peripheral blood, obtained 28 days after the second AZD1222 dose. This chain joins TRBV19 and TRBJ1-1; the D gene is possibly TRBD1 (5 bases). CDR3 sequence reads: CACRDQNTEAFF. The CDR3 DNA is TGTGCCTGCCGGGACCAGAACACTGAAGCTTTCTTT. Full variable domain (remainder filled in from reference TRBV19 and TRBJ1-1): DGGITQSPKYLFRKEGQNVTLSCEQNLNHDAMYWYRQDPGQGLRLIYYSQIVNDFQKGDIAEGYSVSREKKESFPLTVTSAQKNPTAFYLCACRDQNTEAFFGQGTRLTVV.